One sample yielded the 21 T cell receptor beta chains listed below, sequenced in a study of graft-versus-host responses after intestinal transplantation. These receptors have no known antigen. Measured with immunoSEQ multiplex PCR; TCRdb has only the in-frame clones, and not every one. The sample carries about 61,000 clones, 90% to 95% recorded once. The specimen comprised unstimulated CD4+ T cells sorted from spleen or lymph node cells, sampled before transplant. Receptors originate from a human donor who was the organ donor for an intestinal transplant.

This rearrangement joins TRBV15 to TRBJ2-1; tentative D call: TRBD2 (6 bases). Germline V gene lookup returns CDR1 LNHNV and CDR2 YYDKDF (reference sequence). With 2 bases removed from V and 10 bases from J, the gap between germline ends came to 24 bases. The CDR3 spans 17 residues. The CDR3 here is CATSRPFRDSPRFEQFF. The CDR3 coding sequence is TGTGCCACCAGCAGACCCTTCCGGGACTCCCCGAGGTTCGAGCAGTTCTTC.

CDR3 nucleotides: TGTGCCAGCAGCGTCCTGGGGGATACTTACGAGCAGTACTTC. Translating gives CASSVLGDTYEQYF. The chain has TRBV5-6 and TRBJ2-7; D assignment may be TRBD1 or TRBD2 (5 bases each). Germline CDR1 and CDR2: SGHDT and YYEEEE. Trimming took 4 bases from V and 4 from J, leaving 15 bases between them. CDR3 size: 14 residues.

The V call is TRBV7-2, the J call TRBJ1-6, with a tentative D call TRBD1 (5 bases). Germline values: CDR1 SGHTA, CDR2 FQGNSA. The CDR3 loop spans 16 amino acids. Trimming took off 4 bases at V and 8 bases at J, with 18 bases between the two ends. Here the CDR3 reads CASSSTRGRVHSPLHF. As DNA, the CDR3 is TGTGCCAGCAGCTCAACTCGGGGACGGGTTCATTCACCCCTCCACTTT.

The chain employs TRBV7-2 and TRBJ2-7; D possibly corresponds to TRBD1 (6 bases). Trimming left V 0 bases short and J 6 bases short, with 15 bases between. This CDR3 is built from 15 residues. Germline CDR1 reads SGHTA; CDR2 reads FQGNSA. The CDR3 nucleotides are TGTGCCAGCAGCTTAGCGCGGGCAGGGGTGAGCGAGCAGTACTTC. This gives the protein CASSLARAGVSEQYF.

The chain has TRBV19 and TRBJ2-3, with 9 bases fitting TRBD1. With 4 bases clipped from V and 0 bases from J, the junction kept 5 bases outside the gene matches. This CDR3 is built from 16 residues. Germline CDR1 reads LNHDA; CDR2 reads SQIVND (reference sequence). The CDR3 region is CASSTRTGASTDTQYF. CDR3 DNA: TGTGCCAGTAGTACCCGGACAGGGGCTAGCACAGATACGCAGTATTTT.

The rearrangement joins TRBV25-1 to TRBJ1-1; D remains unclear. CDR3 length: 14 amino acids. Between the trimmed V and J ends, which lost 0 bases and 1 base, there was a span of 6 bases. The germline CDR1 and CDR2 sequences are MGHDK and SYGVNS. The CDR3 sequence: CASSEYIGNTEAFF. The CDR3 coding sequence is TGTGCCAGCAGTGAATATATAGGGAACACTGAAGCTTTCTTT.

V usage is TRBV11-2 and J usage is TRBJ1-1; D is unresolved. Deletions cut 1 base from V and 1 base from J, with 13 bases between. Germline V CDR1 and CDR2: SGHAT, FQNNGV. The CDR3 loop spans 16 amino acids. The CDR3 reads CASSLVYRVGNTEAFF. In DNA, the CDR3 is TGTGCCAGCAGCTTAGTTTATCGGGTGGGGAACACTGAAGCTTTCTTT.

As regards this clone: This sample also contains other DNA sequences that code for the same CDR3. CDR3 bases: TGCGCCAGCAGCGCTTTTAGCGGGTTCTACAATGAGCAGTTCTTC. The encoded protein is CASSAFSGFYNEQFF. The chain joins TRBV5-1 to TRBJ2-1; 7 nucleotides agree with TRBD2. The germline V gene encodes CDR1 SGHRS and CDR2 YFSETQ. V was clipped by 4 bases and J by 3 bases; unmatched bases: 7. This CDR3 has 15 residues.

The chain carries TRBV7-8 and TRBJ2-5, with D uncertain. Germline V gene lookup returns CDR1 SGHVS and CDR2 FQNEAQ. The CDR3 is 12 amino acids. V gave up 5 bases and J gave up 4 bases, with 8 bases separating them. CDR3 protein: CASSPHGETQYF. DNA of the CDR3: TGTGCCAGCAGCCCCCATGGAGAGACCCAGTACTTC.

This chain connects TRBV18 to TRBJ1-1; 9 positions agree with TRBD1. V lost 6 bases and J lost 1; bases outside the gene matches: 12. CDR3 length equals 17 residues. The germline V gene has CDR1 KGHSH and CDR2 LQKENI. The CDR3 sequence is CASSRNTGGSGNTEAFF. CDR3 DNA sequence: TGTGCCAGCTCGCGGAATACAGGGGGCTCGGGGAACACTGAAGCTTTCTTT.

This clone was recorded a few times. V and J are TRBV6-1 and TRBJ2-5, with TRBD1 matching over 10 bases. There are 14 residues in the CDR3. The junction had 5 bases not matched to a gene; V was cut back by 5 bases and J by 5 bases. The germline V gene encodes CDR1 MNHNS and CDR2 SASEGT. The CDR3 DNA follows: TGTGCCAGCAGTCCGACAGGGGGCGAGGAGACCCAGTACTTC. Amino acid sequence: CASSPTGGEETQYF.

The genes are TRBV6-5 and TRBJ2-3; 7 positions match TRBD1. Trimming at V came to 4 bases and at J to 1 base, leaving 5 bases not matched to a gene. This CDR3 is built from 15 residues. Germline CDR1 MNHEY, CDR2 SVGAGI. The CDR3 reads CASSSGQVRTDTQYF. DNA of the CDR3: TGTGCCAGCAGTTCCGGACAGGTCCGCACAGATACGCAGTATTTT.

This sequence joins TRBV7-2 and TRBJ2-1; D unresolved. Per germline, CDR1 SGHTA and CDR2 FQGNSA. The CDR3 has 18 amino acids. Trimming shortened V by 1 base and J by 4 bases, and 20 bases separated the two germline ends. The CDR3 here is CASSLEVLASTQYNEQFF. CDR3 bases: TGTGCCAGCAGCTTAGAGGTACTGGCATCGACCCAATACAATGAGCAGTTCTTC. The full variable domain, its missing parts supplied by reference TRBV7-2 and TRBJ2-1, is GAGVSQSPSNKVTEKGKDVELRCDPISGHTALYWYRQSLGQGLEFLIYFQGNSAPDKSGLPSDRFSAERTGGSVSTLTIQRTQQEDSAVYLCASSLEVLASTQYNEQFFGPGTRLTVL.

Details on this clone: Within the sample, other DNA sequences also encode this same CDR3. The chain uses TRBV11-3 and TRBJ2-1; 9 bases are shared with TRBD2. The CDR3 is made up of 16 amino acids. CDR1 and CDR2 from the germline V gene are SGHNT and YENEEA. The V and J ends lost 5 bases and 9 bases, in that order; junction bases with no gene match: 14. The CDR3: CASSTQLAGGRGEQFF. CDR3 coding DNA: TGTGCCAGCAGCACCCAACTCGCGGGGGGGCGGGGTGAGCAGTTCTTC.

The chain is built from TRBV11-2 and TRBJ2-3, with D possibly matching TRBD1 (6 bases). The V gene lost 3 bases and the J gene lost 9 bases, with 13 bases spanning the gap. CDR1 is SGHAT and CDR2 is FQNNGV in the germline V gene. The CDR3 has 13 residues. The CDR3 loop is CASSLDPQGTQYF. The CDR3 DNA follows: TGTGCCAGCAGCTTGGACCCTCAGGGGACGCAGTATTTT.

Worth noting for this clone: Its ends do not fully match the called genes, so a read error is possible. V and J are TRBV7-9 and TRBJ2-1; a weak D match, TRBD1 (6 bases). Germline CDR1 SEHNR, CDR2 FQNEAQ (reference sequence). The CDR3 sequence is 16 residues long. Written as DNA, the CDR3 is TGTGCCAGCAGCATAGCCCGGGCAGGGGTATACAATGAGCAGTTCTTC. Its translation is CASSIARAGVYNEQFF.

The chain couples TRBV12-5 to TRBJ1-5, with 9 bases matching TRBD1. Germline CDR1 reads LGHNT; CDR2 reads FRNRAP. This CDR3 region has 16 residues. After removal of 0 bases from V and 4 bases from J, the junction contained 4 bases not matched to a gene. The DNA for the CDR3 is TGTGCTAGTGGTTTGGTAAAAGGGACAGGGAATCAGCCCCAGCATTTT. This codes for CASGLVKGTGNQPQHF.

The J gene is TRBJ2-7, the V gene TRBV6-1, with 11 bases that match TRBD2. V lost 6 bases and J lost 7; bases outside the gene matches: 8. The CDR3 is 14 amino acids. Per the germline V gene, CDR1 is MNHNS and CDR2 is SASEGT. CDR3 nucleotides: TGTGCCAGCAGCCCGACTAGCGGGGTTATAGAGCAGTACTTC. Protein: CASSPTSGVIEQYF.

The chain carries TRBV15 and TRBJ2-7; D gene unclear. The CDR3 spans 16 residues. V lost 8 bases, J lost 3 bases, and 23 bases lay in between. Germline assignment: CDR1 LNHNV and CDR2 YYDKDF (reference sequence). CDR3 nucleotides: TGTGCCACCGGTAAACCAAGTAAAAAAGTCCGCTACGAGCAGTACTTC. It specifies CATGKPSKKVRYEQYF.

The chain employs TRBV2 and TRBJ2-7; D not resolved. This CDR3 is built from 13 residues. CDR1 and CDR2 (germline): SNHLY, FYNNEI. Trimming stripped 5 bases from V and 5 bases from J, with 13 bases between. The CDR3 loop reads CASSRSSIHEQYF. In DNA, the CDR3 is TGTGCCAGCAGTCGGAGCAGCATCCACGAGCAGTACTTC.

The V call is TRBV7-2, the J call TRBJ2-2, with a tentative D call TRBD2 (6 bases). The CDR3 loop spans 13 amino acids. V shed 7 bases and J shed 8 bases, with 14 bases lying between them. Germline V gene data show CDR1 as SGHTA and CDR2 as FQGNSA. CDR3 protein: CASTKKAGGELFF. The CDR3 region has the DNA TGTGCCAGCACCAAAAAGGCGGGAGGGGAGCTGTTTTTT.